This TCR beta chain appears in the sequencing data of a study of a mutant IDH1 vaccine in newly diagnosed glioma (dated by TCRdb to the early 2020s). Notes on the research overall: Vaccination started 4-6 weeks after radiotherapy alone, or was given together with temozolomide cycles in the groups whose treatment included chemotherapy. Peripheral blood samples were drawn at six visits, namely V03 (baseline), V05, V07, V10, V12 and V13. Of the approximately 30 treated patients, approximately 62% were male and roughly 38% were female, and a mean age of 40.4 years was recorded. Prior to enrollment, patients had been given standard therapy consisting of radiotherapy alone, temozolomide alone, or radiochemotherapy with temozolomide, with the combination given to most patients. Visit V12 was the week-35 safety follow-up and visit V13 was the week-47 end of study. Longitudinal TCRB deep sequencing was performed for about two dozen treated patients wherever samples were available for exploratory analyses. The study at large found these results: Availability determined which PBMC samples were chosen for TCRB deep sequencing. Across multiple MHC alleles, vaccine-induced immune responses were seen in 93.3% of patients. The authors stated that sample limitations prevented analyses of patient blood samples from being reproduced. Changes in the top peripheral T cell clonotypes picked up by TCRB sequencing did not appear to be linked to pseudoprogression.

The time point label, as the study defines it: week 47, end of study. A 20-mer mutant IDH1 peptide at 300 micrograms in Montanide made up each vaccine dose, which was injected subcutaneously together with topical imiquimod. Across visits V03 through V10, patients got a total of eight vaccinations, given in weeks 1, 3, 5, 7, 11, 15, 19 and 23. All donors had newly diagnosed IDH1-mutant astrocytomas of WHO grade 3 or 4 that showed loss of nuclear ATRX. The samples were drawn from NOA16, a multicentre, single-arm, open-label phase I trial in Germany that tested a mutant IDH1 peptide vaccine in humans for the first time. Genomic DNA for TCRB sequencing was isolated from EDTA blood with the DNeasy Blood and Tissue Kit. Turning to this clone: The target of this receptor is not known. Per-base qualities were not stored, and no clone one base away is much larger.

Libraries were constructed by the immunoSEQ multiplex PCR assay. Rearranged TCR beta chain sequences were amplified with the hsTCRB Kit following the manufacturer's protocol. Sequencing of TCRB libraries was carried out on an Illumina MiSeq. For the original study's pipeline: The kit vendor's proprietary platform handled demultiplexing, trimming and gene mapping. The clones in this table, taken by TCRdb from immuneACCESS, are in-frame only. Not every clone is retained; where verified, under half of the shortfall comes from an unresolved V gene, and the cause of the rest is unknown. For V, J and clone size, that table is used; D and trimming come from the DNA. This sample gives around 50,000 clones in total; about 88% of them show up just once. The ten largest clones represent roughly 4.3% of the sample. The CDR3, cysteine through phenylalanine, is 14 amino acids long. Only the CDR3 DNA stays, 42 bases, in frame from base 1. For this chain, trimming is 6 bases at the V end and 2 bases at the J end, and the number of junction bases without a gene match is 5. CDR1 and CDR2 are drawn from the germline V gene: MNHEY, SVGAGI.

The sequence came from a woman aged 25 to 39 with glioma. Some clones in this sample may be carry-over from other donors' samples. This sample comprised PBMCs, obtained from a glioma patient whose treatment included an IDH1 peptide vaccine. The sequence joins TRBV6-5 to TRBJ1-1; TRBD1 fits 8 bases in the junction. In nucleotide form, the sequence is TGTGCCAGCAGCTCGGGACAGGCAAACACTGAAGCTTTCTTT. This translates into CASSSGQANTEAFF.